This TCR beta chain comes out of a study of esophageal squamous cell carcinoma under preoperative chemotherapy. Whole-study findings and limits: Peripheral T cells showed a significant TCR diversity increase after chemotherapy, unlike tumor-infiltrating lymphocytes.

TCRdb reprocessed the PCR reads via MiXCR and lists one record per CDR3 protein. The sample has 34,000 or so distinct CDR3 sequences, around 49% seen once. Noted time point: after preoperative PTX-NDP chemotherapy. Before surgery, patients were given preoperative paclitaxel-nedaplatin chemotherapy. The CDR3 length is 20 residues. Per the germline V gene, CDR1 is MNHEY and CDR2 is SVGEGT. This clonotype was counted a few times. Its specificity is not known. This TCR derives from a human donor with esophageal squamous cell carcinoma. The donor label of this sample is uncertain. This chain connects TRBV6-2 or TRBV6-3 to TRBJ2-5; a weak D match, TRBD1 (6 bases). The assigned J gene may be wrong: the sequence end matches TRBJ2-7 better. The specimen was collected from a patient given preoperative chemotherapy. In DNA, the CDR3 is TGTGCCAGCAGTTACCGCAAGCCCAGATCGGACAGACCGTTGGCCTACGAGCAGTACTTC. It translates to CASSYRKPRSDRPLAYEQYF.